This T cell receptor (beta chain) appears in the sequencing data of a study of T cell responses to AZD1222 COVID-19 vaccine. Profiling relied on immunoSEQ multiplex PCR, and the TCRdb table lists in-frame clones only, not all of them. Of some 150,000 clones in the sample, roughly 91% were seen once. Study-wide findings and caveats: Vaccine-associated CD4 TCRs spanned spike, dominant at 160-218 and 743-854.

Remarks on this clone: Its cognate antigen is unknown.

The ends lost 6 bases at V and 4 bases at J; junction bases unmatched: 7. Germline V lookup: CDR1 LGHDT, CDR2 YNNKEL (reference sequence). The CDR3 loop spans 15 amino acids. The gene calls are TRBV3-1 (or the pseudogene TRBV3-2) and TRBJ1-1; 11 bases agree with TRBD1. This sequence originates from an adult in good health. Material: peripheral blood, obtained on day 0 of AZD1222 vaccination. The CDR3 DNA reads TGTGCCAGCAGTATACGCGGGACAGGGGGCACTGAAGCTTTCTTT. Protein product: CASSIRGTGGTEAFF.